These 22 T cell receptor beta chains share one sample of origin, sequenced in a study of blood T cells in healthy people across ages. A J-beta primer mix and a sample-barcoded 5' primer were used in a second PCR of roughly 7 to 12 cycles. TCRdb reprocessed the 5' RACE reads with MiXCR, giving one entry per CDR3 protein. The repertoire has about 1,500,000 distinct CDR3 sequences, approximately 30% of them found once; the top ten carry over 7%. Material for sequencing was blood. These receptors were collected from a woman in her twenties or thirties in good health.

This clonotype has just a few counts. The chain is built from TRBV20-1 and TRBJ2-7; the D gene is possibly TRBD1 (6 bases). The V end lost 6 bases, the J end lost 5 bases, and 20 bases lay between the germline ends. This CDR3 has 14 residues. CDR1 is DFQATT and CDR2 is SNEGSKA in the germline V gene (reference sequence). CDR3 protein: CSATGVRGRDEQYF. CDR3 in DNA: TGCAGTGCCACAGGTGTCAGGGGAAGGGACGAGCAGTACTTC.

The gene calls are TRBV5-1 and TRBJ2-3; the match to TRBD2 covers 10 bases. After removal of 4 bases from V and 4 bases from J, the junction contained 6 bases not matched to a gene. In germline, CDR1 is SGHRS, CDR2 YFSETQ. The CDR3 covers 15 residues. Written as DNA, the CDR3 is TGCGCCAGCAGCCGCGGACTAGCGGATCCAGATACGCAGTATTTT. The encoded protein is CASSRGLADPDTQYF.

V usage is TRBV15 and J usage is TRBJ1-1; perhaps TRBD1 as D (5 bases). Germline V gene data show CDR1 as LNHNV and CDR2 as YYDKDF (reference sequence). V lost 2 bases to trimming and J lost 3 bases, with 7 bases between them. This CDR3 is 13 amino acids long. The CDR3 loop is CATSRQGDTEAFF. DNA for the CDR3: TGTGCCACCAGCAGACAGGGAGACACTGAAGCTTTCTTT. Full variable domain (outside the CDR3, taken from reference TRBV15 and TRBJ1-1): DAMVIQNPRYQVTQFGKPVTLSCSQTLNHNVMYWYQQKSSQAPKLLFHYYDKDFNNEADTPDNFQSRRPNTSFCFLDIRSPGLGDTAMYLCATSRQGDTEAFFGQGTRLTVV.

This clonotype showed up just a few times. For the CDR3, the DNA is TGCAGTGCTAGAGTTCAGGGGGCCTATGGCTACACCTTC. It is translated as CSARVQGAYGYTF. J is TRBJ1-2 and V is TRBV20-1; 8 bases agree with TRBD1. Germline V gives CDR1 DFQATT, CDR2 SNEGSKA (reference sequence). This CDR3 spans 13 amino acids. V shed 1 base, J shed 4 bases, and the junction held 2 bases outside the gene matches.

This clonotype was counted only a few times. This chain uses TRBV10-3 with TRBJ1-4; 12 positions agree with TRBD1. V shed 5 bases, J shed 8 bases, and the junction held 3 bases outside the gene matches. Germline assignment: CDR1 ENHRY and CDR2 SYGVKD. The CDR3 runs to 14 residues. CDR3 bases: TGTGCCATCAGTCCAGGGACAGGGGGCGAAAAACTGTTTTTT. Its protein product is CAISPGTGGEKLFF.

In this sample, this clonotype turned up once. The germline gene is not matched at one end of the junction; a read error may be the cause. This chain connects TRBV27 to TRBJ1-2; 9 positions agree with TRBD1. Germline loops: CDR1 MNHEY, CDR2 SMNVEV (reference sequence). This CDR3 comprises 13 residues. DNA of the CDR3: TGTGCCAGCAGTTTGACAGGGGGTTATGACTACACCTTC. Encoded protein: CASSLTGGYDYTF.

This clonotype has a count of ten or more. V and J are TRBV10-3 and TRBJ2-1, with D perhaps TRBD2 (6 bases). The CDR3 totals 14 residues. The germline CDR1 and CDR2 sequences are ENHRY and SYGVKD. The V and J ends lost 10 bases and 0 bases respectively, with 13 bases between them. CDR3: CATMGGISYNEQFF. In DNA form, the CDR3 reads TGTGCCACAATGGGGGGTATCTCCTACAATGAGCAGTTCTTC.

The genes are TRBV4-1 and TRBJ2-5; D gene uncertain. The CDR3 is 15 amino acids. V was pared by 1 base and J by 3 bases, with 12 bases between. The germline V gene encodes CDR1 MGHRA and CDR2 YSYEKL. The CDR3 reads CASSQGGKREETQYF. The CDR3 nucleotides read TGCGCCAGCAGCCAAGGTGGTAAAAGGGAAGAGACCCAGTACTTC.

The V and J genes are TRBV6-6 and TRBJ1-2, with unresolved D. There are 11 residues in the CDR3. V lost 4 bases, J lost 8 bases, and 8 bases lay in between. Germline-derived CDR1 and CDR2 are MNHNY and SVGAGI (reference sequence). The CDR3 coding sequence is TGTGCCAGCAGTTTGCCCCCCGGCTACACCTTC. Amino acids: CASSLPPGYTF.

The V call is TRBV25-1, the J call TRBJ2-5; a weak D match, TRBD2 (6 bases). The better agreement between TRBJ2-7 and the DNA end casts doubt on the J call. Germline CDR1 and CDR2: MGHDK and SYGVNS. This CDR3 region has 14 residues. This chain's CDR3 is CASRAGTQIYEQYF. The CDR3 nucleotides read TGTGCCAGCAGGGCCGGGACTCAAATATACGAGCAGTACTTC.

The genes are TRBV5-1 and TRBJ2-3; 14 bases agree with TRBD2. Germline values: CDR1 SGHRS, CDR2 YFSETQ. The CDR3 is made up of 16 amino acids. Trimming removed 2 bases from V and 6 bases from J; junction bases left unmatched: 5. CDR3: CASSFGTSGGVDTQYF. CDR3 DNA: TGCGCCAGCAGCTTCGGGACTAGCGGGGGCGTGGATACGCAGTATTTT. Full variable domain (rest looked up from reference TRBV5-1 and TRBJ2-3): KAGVTQTPRYLIKTRGQQVTLSCSPISGHRSVSWYQQTPGQGLQFLFEYFSETQRNKGNFPGRFSGRQFSNSRSEMNVSTLELGDSALYLCASSFGTSGGVDTQYFGPGTRLTVL.

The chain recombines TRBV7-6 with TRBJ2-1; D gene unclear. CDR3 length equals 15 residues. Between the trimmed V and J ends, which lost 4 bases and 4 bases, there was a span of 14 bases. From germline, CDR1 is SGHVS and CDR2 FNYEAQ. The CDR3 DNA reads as TGTGCCAGCAGCTCAGATCAGAAGGAATACAATGAGCAGTTCTTC. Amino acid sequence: CASSSDQKEYNEQFF.

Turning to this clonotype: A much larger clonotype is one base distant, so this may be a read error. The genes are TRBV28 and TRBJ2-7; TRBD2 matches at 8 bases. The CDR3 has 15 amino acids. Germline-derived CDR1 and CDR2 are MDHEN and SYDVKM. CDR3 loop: CASSGRGGGYYGQYF. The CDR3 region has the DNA TGTGCCAGCAGCGGGAGGGGAGGCGGGTACTACGGGCAGTACTTC.

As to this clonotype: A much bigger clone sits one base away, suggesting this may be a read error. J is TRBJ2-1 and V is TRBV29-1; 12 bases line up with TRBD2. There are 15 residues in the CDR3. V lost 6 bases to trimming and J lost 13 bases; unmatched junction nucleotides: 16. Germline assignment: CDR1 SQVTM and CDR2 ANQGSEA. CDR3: CSVAGLAGLRETQFF. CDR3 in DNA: TGCAGCGTAGCGGGACTAGCGGGCCTCCGGGAGACCCAGTTCTTC.

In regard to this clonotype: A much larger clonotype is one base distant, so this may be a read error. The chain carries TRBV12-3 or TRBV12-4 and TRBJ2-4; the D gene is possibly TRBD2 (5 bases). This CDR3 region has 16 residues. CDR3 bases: TGTGCCAGCAGTTTAGTTTCCTTTCTAGCCAAAACCATTCAGTACTTC. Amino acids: CASSLVSFLAKTIQYF.

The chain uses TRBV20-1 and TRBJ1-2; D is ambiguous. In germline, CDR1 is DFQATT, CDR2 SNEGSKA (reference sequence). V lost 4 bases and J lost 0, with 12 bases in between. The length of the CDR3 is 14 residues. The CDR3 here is CSAMVRRSNYGYTF. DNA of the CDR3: TGCAGTGCTATGGTCAGGCGATCTAACTATGGCTACACCTTC.

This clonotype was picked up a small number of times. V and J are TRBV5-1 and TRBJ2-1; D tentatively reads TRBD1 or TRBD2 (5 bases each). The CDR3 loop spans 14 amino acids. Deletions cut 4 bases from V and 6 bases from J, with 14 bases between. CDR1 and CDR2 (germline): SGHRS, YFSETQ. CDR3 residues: CASSLQKRGNEQFF. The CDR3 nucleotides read TGCGCCAGCAGCCTTCAGAAGAGGGGCAATGAGCAGTTCTTC.

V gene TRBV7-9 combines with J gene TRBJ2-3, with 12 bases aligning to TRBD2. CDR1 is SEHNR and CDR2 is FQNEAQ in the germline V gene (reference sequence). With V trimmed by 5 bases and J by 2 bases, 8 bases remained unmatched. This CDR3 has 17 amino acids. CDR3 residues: CASSPRTSGTVTDTQYF. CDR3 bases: TGTGCCAGCAGCCCGCGGACTAGCGGGACCGTCACAGATACGCAGTATTTT.

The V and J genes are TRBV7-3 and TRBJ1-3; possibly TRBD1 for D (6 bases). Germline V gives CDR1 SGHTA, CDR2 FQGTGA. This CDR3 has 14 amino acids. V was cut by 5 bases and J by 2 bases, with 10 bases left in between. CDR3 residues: CASSPGTTGNTIYF. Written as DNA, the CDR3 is TGTGCCAGCAGCCCAGGGACAACTGGAAACACCATATATTTT.

As DNA, the CDR3 is TGTGCCAGCAGCAACGGACAGAACTCCTATGGCTACACCTTC. Encoded protein: CASSNGQNSYGYTF. The genes are TRBV28 and TRBJ1-2; tentative D call: TRBD1 (6 bases). The length of the CDR3 is 14 residues. Trimming left V 6 bases short and J 4 bases short, with 15 bases between. Looked up from germline, CDR1 is MDHEN and CDR2 is SYDVKM.

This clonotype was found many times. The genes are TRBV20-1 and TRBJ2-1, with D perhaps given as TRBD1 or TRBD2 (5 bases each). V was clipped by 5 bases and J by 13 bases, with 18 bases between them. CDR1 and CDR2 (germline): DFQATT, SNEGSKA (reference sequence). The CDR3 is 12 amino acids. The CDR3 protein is CSAEPQRGLQFF. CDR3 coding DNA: TGCAGTGCTGAGCCCCAGAGGGGTCTTCAGTTCTTC.

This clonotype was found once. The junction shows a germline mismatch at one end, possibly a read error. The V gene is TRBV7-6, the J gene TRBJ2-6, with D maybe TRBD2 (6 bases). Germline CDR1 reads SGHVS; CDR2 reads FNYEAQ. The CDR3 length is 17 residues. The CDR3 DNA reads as TGTGCCAGCAGCTTACAACGGGGGAGGACTGGGGCCAACGTCCCGACTTTC. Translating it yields CASSLQRGRTGANVPTF.